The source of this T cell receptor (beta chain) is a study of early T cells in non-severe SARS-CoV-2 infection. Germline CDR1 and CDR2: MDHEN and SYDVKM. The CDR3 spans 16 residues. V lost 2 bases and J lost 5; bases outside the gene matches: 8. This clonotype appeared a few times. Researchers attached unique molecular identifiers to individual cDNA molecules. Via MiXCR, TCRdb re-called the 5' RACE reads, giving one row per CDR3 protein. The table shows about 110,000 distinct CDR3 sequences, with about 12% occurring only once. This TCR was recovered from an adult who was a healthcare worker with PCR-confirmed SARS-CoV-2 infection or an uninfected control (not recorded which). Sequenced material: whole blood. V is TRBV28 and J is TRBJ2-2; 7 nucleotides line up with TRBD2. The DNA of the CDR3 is TGTGCCAGCAGTTTAGGAGCGGGAACGGGGACCGGGGAGCTGTTTTTT. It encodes CASSLGAGTGTGELFF.